Sequencing of this T cell receptor beta chain was carried out in a study of T cells in Graves' hyperthyroidism and ophthalmopathy. Background on the study: Peripheral blood samples were taken at initial diagnosis, prior to any treatment.

Study conclusions and caveats: In the blood, most expanded thyroid clonotypes above 0.001 appeared as well.

The PBMCs studied were ones that came from roughly 11 ml fresh peripheral blood. About this clonotype: Its antigen is unknown.

Authors of the study amplified TCR beta CDR3 regions from RNA transcripts. First-round RT-PCR with HTBI primers amplified the TCR CDR3 region. TCRdb reprocessed the multiplex PCR reads via MiXCR and lists one record per CDR3 protein. The sample lists approximately 490,000 distinct CDR3 sequences, roughly 23% occurring once. Germline lookup yields CDR1 SQVTM and CDR2 ANQGSEA. V lost 3 bases to trimming and J lost 4 bases, with 14 bases between them. This CDR3 comprises 14 residues. The source of this sequence is a woman aged 65 to 85 with Graves' ophthalmopathy. Sequencing used blood. V gene TRBV29-1 combines with J gene TRBJ2-3; a possible D gene is TRBD1 (5 bases). The CDR3 loop reads CSVDRGGPPDTQYF. In DNA, the CDR3 is TGCAGCGTTGATAGGGGCGGTCCGCCAGATACGCAGTATTTT.